The 27 T cell receptor beta chains in this list originate from one sample, sequenced in a study of post-analysis software for immune sequencing data (dated by TCRdb to about 2015). Library preparation employed PCR. Sequencing was carried out with an Illumina HiSeq 2500. Unique molecular identifiers were incorporated into TCR beta cDNA libraries to reduce PCR and sequencing biases. The public sequencing data were trimmed at Q25 with fastp and processed into clonotypes with MiXCR by TCRdb, which kept only in-frame beta chains. Rows are unified per CDR3 protein, each entry keeping the most common DNA and genes. This sample is represented by around 190,000 distinct CDR3 sequences; 25% to 35% of them were singletons. Approximately 3.6% of the sample comes from the top ten. Their recognized antigens are unknown. Beyond this particular receptor, the publication reports: Patients showed significantly higher frequencies than controls for five TRBV segments, among them TRBV5-6, TRBV5-1 and TRBV20-1.

Sequences were obtained from blood. The receptor set was obtained from a girl younger than 18 with multiple sclerosis.

The rearrangement joins TRBV12-3 or TRBV12-4 to TRBJ2-5; the D is unclear. The V end was cut by 4 bases, the J end by 2 bases, with 8 bases between. The CDR3 runs 13 residues. In DNA form, the CDR3 reads TGTGCCAGCAGTTCGTGGAGTCAAGAGACCCAGTACTTC. Its protein is CASSSWSQETQYF.

This clonotype was found many times. The genes are TRBV10-3 and TRBJ2-1; 12 bases agree with TRBD2. CDR1 and CDR2 (germline): ENHRY, SYGVKD. V dropped 4 bases and J dropped 1; count of bases not matched to a gene: 2. The CDR3 has 16 residues. The CDR3 here is CAISGLAGVSYNEQFF. The CDR3 region has the DNA TGTGCCATCAGTGGACTAGCGGGAGTGTCCTACAATGAGCAGTTCTTC.

This clonotype was recorded a few times. The CDR3 spells CASSVVPGQVDTEAFF. DNA for the CDR3: TGTGCCAGCAGCGTGGTCCCGGGACAGGTTGACACTGAAGCTTTCTTT. The chain uses TRBV9 and TRBJ1-1; 8 bases match TRBD1. Germline assignment: CDR1 SGDLS and CDR2 YYNGEE. CDR3 length equals 16 residues. The V segment lost 2 bases and the J segment 3 bases; nucleotides outside the gene matches: 9.

The chain employs TRBV28 and TRBJ1-5; D is possibly TRBD1 (5 bases). Looked up from germline, CDR1 is MDHEN and CDR2 is SYDVKM. CDR3 length: 12 amino acids. Trimming pared 6 bases from V and 9 bases from J, leaving 12 bases between. CDR3 DNA: TGTGCCAGCAGAGCACCGGGACGGCCCCAGCATTTT. This encodes CASRAPGRPQHF.

This clonotype was recorded many times. This chain uses TRBV5-1 with TRBJ2-7; 7 bases agree with TRBD1. The CDR3 consists of 15 residues. Germline V gives CDR1 SGHRS, CDR2 YFSETQ. J was trimmed by 2 bases and V by 4 bases; bases with no gene match: 9. DNA of the CDR3: TGCGCCAGCAGCCCGCACAGGGGTCCCACCTACGAGCAGTACTTC. Encoded protein: CASSPHRGPTYEQYF.

The J gene is TRBJ1-1, the V gene TRBV6-5, with 7 nucleotides matching TRBD1. From germline, CDR1 is MNHEY and CDR2 SVGAGI. Trimming took 4 bases from V and 7 from J; bases not matched to a gene: 9. CDR3 size: 14 residues. This chain's CDR3 is CASSWGAGTDEAFF. CDR3 sequence (DNA): TGTGCCAGCAGTTGGGGGGCCGGGACAGATGAAGCTTTCTTT.

This clonotype was observed a handful of times. The chain combines TRBV15 with TRBJ2-2; no clear D gene. In germline, CDR1 is LNHNV, CDR2 YYDKDF (reference sequence). The CDR3 is 13 residues long. With 3 bases removed from V and 0 bases from J, the gap between germline ends came to 2 bases. CDR3 sequence: CATSSPNTGELFF. The CDR3 nucleotides are TGTGCCACCAGCAGCCCGAACACCGGGGAGCTGTTTTTT.

The chain uses TRBV6-6 and TRBJ2-6, with no clear D. Germline CDR1 reads MNHNY; CDR2 reads SVGAGI (reference sequence). The V gene lost 8 bases and the J gene lost 2 bases, with 19 bases spanning the gap. The CDR3 covers 17 residues. CDR3 amino acids: CASDLYESSTGANVLTF. In DNA, the CDR3 is TGTGCCAGCGATCTTTATGAATCGAGCACTGGGGCCAACGTCCTGACTTTC.

The chain uses TRBV18 and TRBJ1-2; maybe TRBD1 (5 bases). Looked up from germline, CDR1 is KGHSH and CDR2 is LQKENI. The ends were cut back, 6 bases at V and 4 bases at J, with 12 bases in the middle. The CDR3 length is 13 residues. CDR3 protein: CASSLRDFYGYTF. The CDR3 coding sequence is TGTGCCAGCTCGCTCCGGGACTTCTATGGCTACACCTTC.

This clonotype has a handful of counts. At one end, the junction sequence differs from germline, possibly due to a read error. The J gene is TRBJ2-1, the V gene TRBV5-1; perhaps TRBD2 as D (6 bases). The V gene's germline CDR1 is SGHRS and CDR2 YFSETQ. The CDR3 spans 14 residues. This CDR3 is CASSLAGGYSEQFF. The CDR3 coding sequence is TGCGCCAGCAGCTTGGCCGGAGGGTACAGTGAGCAGTTCTTC.

In this sample, this clonotype turned up a few times. J is TRBJ1-2 and V is TRBV5-5; D is ambiguous. The CDR3 has 14 amino acids. CDR1 is SGHKS, CDR2 YYEKEE, per germline (reference sequence). Trimming took off 3 bases at V and 8 bases at J, with 17 bases between the two ends. As DNA, the CDR3 is TGTGCCAGCAGCTCGGGCCACTCTTTTCAGGGCTACACCTTC. This codes for CASSSGHSFQGYTF.

This clonotype was picked up one time. The chain combines TRBV19 with TRBJ1-2; the D is unclear. V dropped 1 base and J dropped 0 bases, with 15 bases sitting between them. Germline V gene sequence: CDR1 LNHDA, CDR2 SQIVND (reference sequence). The CDR3 loop spans 17 amino acids. The chain's CDR3 is CASSIAFQRVSNYGYTF. In DNA, the CDR3 is TGTGCCAGTAGTATAGCGTTTCAGCGGGTATCTAACTATGGCTACACCTTC. The full variable domain, with the rest looked up from reference TRBV19 and TRBJ1-2, is DGGITQSPKYLFRKEGQNVTLSCEQNLNHDAMYWYRQDPGQGLRLIYYSQIVNDFQKGDIAEGYSVSREKKESFPLTVTSAQKNPTAFYLCASSIAFQRVSNYGYTFGSGTRLTVV.

This clonotype was found a few times. The chain links TRBV4-1 to TRBJ2-1; 8 bases agree with TRBD1. The CDR3 runs 15 residues. Germline V gene lookup returns CDR1 MGHRA and CDR2 YSYEKL. The J segment lost 5 bases and the V segment lost 1 base, leaving 4 bases of the junction unmatched. For the CDR3, the DNA is TGCGCCAGCAGCCAAGTTGGACAGGGCAACAATGAGCAGTTCTTC. It translates to CASSQVGQGNNEQFF.

This clonotype was recorded at least ten times. The chain has TRBV5-6 and TRBJ1-2; D is possibly TRBD1 (5 bases). In germline, CDR1 is SGHDT, CDR2 YYEEEE. The CDR3 totals 14 residues. Between the trimmed V and J ends, which lost 1 base and 4 bases, there was a span of 11 bases. The CDR3 DNA reads as TGTGCCAGCAGCTTGTATTTGGGGGGCTATGGCTACACCTTC. Translating it yields CASSLYLGGYGYTF.

The chain is built from TRBV7-3 and TRBJ1-5; 11 positions agree with TRBD1. Germline V gene sequence: CDR1 SGHTA, CDR2 FQGTGA. The CDR3 has 17 amino acids. V was clipped by 3 bases and J by 1 base; unmatched bases: 5. Here the CDR3 DNA reads TGTGCCAGCAGCTTGAAGGGGACAGGGGGGAGCAATCAGCCCCAGCATTTT. It specifies CASSLKGTGGSNQPQHF. The entire variable domain, with the rest obtained from reference TRBV7-3 and TRBJ1-5, is as follows: GAGVSQTPSNKVTEKGKYVELRCDPISGHTALYWYRQSLGQGPEFLIYFQGTGAADDSGLPNDRFFAVRPEGSVSTLKIQRTERGDSAVYLCASSLKGTGGSNQPQHFGDGTRLSIL.

This clonotype was seen a handful of times. The chain employs TRBV21-1 and TRBJ2-7; TRBD1 is the table's D call, not checked against the DNA. TRBV21-1 is termed a pseudogene. The CDR3 length is 18 residues. CDR3 nucleotide sequence: TGTGCCAGCAGCAAAGCGCTTTTAGCCAGGGTCTTAGGCTACGAGCAGTACTTC. This gives the protein CASSKALLARVLGYEQYF.

J is TRBJ2-7 and V is TRBV3-1; no clear D. V lost 0 bases, J lost 10 bases, and 13 bases lay in between. CDR1 is LGHDT, CDR2 YNNKEL, per germline (reference sequence). This CDR3 is 13 amino acids long. CDR3 DNA: TGTGCCAGCAGCCAAGATGTAAGAGCAGCCCAGTACTTC. This codes for CASSQDVRAAQYF.

The table lists this clonotype with many counts. This chain links TRBV7-2 with TRBJ2-3; D ambiguous. The germline gives CDR1 SGHTA, CDR2 FQGNSA. The CDR3 is 16 residues long. V lost 3 bases and J 4 bases, leaving 17 bases between the germline ends. CDR3 loop: CASSFSRSEASDTQYF. DNA of the CDR3: TGTGCCAGCAGCTTCTCCCGATCCGAGGCCTCAGATACGCAGTATTTT.

On this clonotype itself: This sequence may be a read error, since a much larger clone differs from it by one base. The CDR3 protein is CATSRAGEGGELFF. The CDR3 bases are TGTGCCACCAGCAGAGCCGGAGAAGGCGGGGAGCTGTTTTTT. The V and J genes are TRBV15 and TRBJ2-2; no firm D call. Germline V gives CDR1 LNHNV, CDR2 YYDKDF (reference sequence). The ends were cut back, 1 base at V and 7 bases at J, with 10 bases in the middle. This CDR3 has 14 amino acids.

The chain links TRBV4-3 to TRBJ1-2; unclear D gene. Trimming cost V 0 bases and J 4 bases, with 15 bases left between them. CDR3 length equals 16 residues. The germline V gene encodes CDR1 LGHNA and CDR2 YSLEER. This chain's CDR3 is CASSQDNREEGYGYTF. CDR3 DNA: TGCGCCAGCAGCCAAGATAATAGGGAAGAGGGCTATGGCTACACCTTC.

Ten or more counts support this clonotype. The CDR3 region has the DNA TGTGCCAGCAGTCCCCGGGGAGGGGCGGACTATGGCTACACCTTC. Encoded protein: CASSPRGGADYGYTF. The chain has TRBV27 and TRBJ1-2; weak D call: TRBD1 (5 bases). V lost 5 bases, J lost 3 bases, and 16 bases lay in between. The CDR3 runs 15 residues. The germline gives CDR1 MNHEY, CDR2 SMNVEV (reference sequence).

This clonotype showed up just a few times. J is TRBJ2-4 and V is TRBV28, with 7 bases fitting TRBD2. Trimming cost V 4 bases and J 13 bases; bases outside gene matches: 4. The CDR3 runs 11 residues. CDR1 MDHEN and CDR2 SYDVKM come from the germline V gene. The CDR3 is CASSSRGEQYF. CDR3 in DNA: TGTGCCAGCAGTTCCCGGGGGGAGCAGTACTTC.

This chain connects TRBV5-6 to TRBJ2-5; possibly TRBD1 or TRBD2 for D (5 bases each). Per the germline V gene, CDR1 is SGHDT and CDR2 is YYEEEE. V lost 2 bases and J lost 7, with 21 bases in between. This CDR3 is 16 amino acids long. This chain's CDR3 is CASSFLLADKRGTQYF. CDR3 in DNA: TGTGCCAGCAGCTTCCTGCTTGCCGACAAGAGGGGGACCCAGTACTTC.

This clonotype was counted a few times. This chain joins TRBV29-1 and TRBJ2-7; 8 bases align to TRBD1. CDR1 is SQVTM, CDR2 ANQGSEA, per germline. The CDR3 extends over 14 amino acids. With 7 bases clipped from V and 7 bases from J, the junction kept 15 bases outside the gene matches. The CDR3 sequence: CSGRTGTSYNEQYF. CDR3 nucleotide sequence: TGCAGCGGCCGGACAGGGACCTCCTACAATGAGCAGTACTTC.

This clonotype came up many times. The J gene is TRBJ1-1, the V gene TRBV4-1; TRBD1 matches at 9 bases. This CDR3 has 16 residues. The junction had 6 bases not matched to a gene; V was cut back by 3 bases and J by 1 base. The V gene's germline CDR1 is MGHRA and CDR2 YSYEKL. CDR3 loop: CASSHGQGKGNTEAFF. DNA of the CDR3: TGCGCCAGCAGCCACGGACAGGGGAAGGGGAACACTGAAGCTTTCTTT.

This clonotype was picked up many times. V gene TRBV29-1 combines with J gene TRBJ2-7; D might be TRBD2 (7 bases). There are 13 residues in the CDR3. V was pared by 8 bases and J by 6 bases, with 20 bases between. The germline V gene encodes CDR1 SQVTM and CDR2 ANQGSEA. CDR3 amino acids: CSSRGGVDSEQYF. The CDR3 region has the DNA TGCAGCTCCCGAGGGGGGGTCGACTCCGAGCAGTACTTC.

The gene calls are TRBV2 and TRBJ1-2; D remains ambiguous. Between the trimmed V and J ends, which lost 6 bases and 2 bases, there was a span of 13 bases. This CDR3 comprises 14 residues. The germline V gene has CDR1 SNHLY and CDR2 FYNNEI. The DNA for the CDR3 is TGTGCCAGCAGGGAGGGCAGAATCAACTATGGCTACACCTTC. Translated, it gives CASREGRINYGYTF.